The text below deals with one T cell receptor beta chain. This entry is derived from a study of CD8+CD57+ T cells in acquired aplastic anemia. Study-wide context: On average, sorted CD4+ and CD8+ cells gave roughly 3 ug of DNA.

TCR beta VDJ and CDR3 profiling used genomic DNA as template. MiXCR, applied by TCRdb to the reads, yields one record per CDR3 protein. Altogether under 200,000 distinct CDR3 sequences are present, 64% being singletons, with the ten largest covering approximately 44%. The CDR3 extends over 14 amino acids. After removal of 2 bases from V and 4 bases from J, the junction contained 0 bases not matched to a gene. Germline values: CDR1 MGHDK, CDR2 SYGVNS. The gene calls are TRBV25-1 and TRBJ2-5, with TRBD2 identical over 11 bases. Sample: sorted CD4+, CD8+, or CD8+CD57+ T cells (not recorded which) from PBMCs. This receptor was obtained from a human donor with severe aplastic anemia or a healthy control (not recorded which). This CDR3 is CASSELAGGETQYF. In DNA form, the CDR3 reads TGTGCCAGCAGTGAACTAGCGGGAGGAGAGACCCAGTACTTC.